Each of the 30 T cell receptor beta chains below was sequenced from the same sample in a study of cytotoxic CD8 clonotypes in ibrutinib-treated CLL (dated by TCRdb to the early 2020s). What the time point label conveys for this sample: 12 to 13 months on ibrutinib. The library was prepared using the immunoSEQ multiplex PCR assay. In its TCRdb copy, this immuneACCESS table keeps in-frame sequences only and misses some clones. Where compared with another copy, unresolved V genes explain less than half of these, and the others have no known cause. This sample has roughly 52,000 clones in its table, and roughly 50% of those were observed once. The ten largest make up approximately 32% of the sample. The sample consisted of PBMCs, taken after 12 months of ibrutinib treatment. All receptors come from a human donor with chronic lymphocytic leukemia.

This clone was recorded once. V and J are TRBV6-1 and TRBJ2-3; D is perhaps TRBD2 (6 bases). Trimming cost V 0 bases and J 0 bases, with 10 bases left between them. Germline V CDR1 and CDR2: MNHNS, SASEGT. The CDR3 sequence is 16 residues long. CDR3 residues: CASSEAPSVSTDTQYF. As DNA, the CDR3 is TGTGCCAGCAGTGAAGCCCCTAGCGTAAGCACAGATACGCAGTATTTT.

The chain recombines TRBV29-1 with TRBJ1-1, with 9 bases fitting TRBD1. Germline CDR1 is SQVTM and CDR2 is ANQGSEA. Trimming at V came to 6 bases and at J to 1 base, leaving 0 bases not matched to a gene. This CDR3 has 12 amino acids. The CDR3 nucleotides read TGCAGCGTGGGACAGGGGAACACTGAAGCTTTCTTT. Amino acid sequence: CSVGQGNTEAFF.

By share of the sample, this clone is large (0.1 to 1%). The CDR3 reads CSGGHGDTEAFF. The CDR3 bases are TGCAGCGGGGGACATGGAGACACTGAAGCTTTCTTT. This chain uses TRBV29-1 with TRBJ1-1; weak D call: TRBD1 (6 bases). The CDR3 spans 12 residues. Germline V CDR1 and CDR2: SQVTM, ANQGSEA. V gave up 7 bases and J gave up 3 bases, with 12 bases separating them.

The chain joins TRBV12-5 to TRBJ2-7; 7 bases agree with TRBD1. CDR3 size: 15 residues. Germline values: CDR1 LGHNT, CDR2 FRNRAP. With V trimmed by 6 bases and J by 0 bases, 8 bases remained unmatched. The CDR3 bases are TGTGCTAGTGGAGCCGACAGGGAACTCTCCTACGAGCAGTACTTC. Protein sequence: CASGADRELSYEQYF.

A single count supports this clone. The rearrangement joins TRBV28 to TRBJ1-4, with 8 bases identical to TRBD1. The germline gives CDR1 MDHEN, CDR2 SYDVKM. V dropped 9 bases and J dropped 5; count of bases not matched to a gene: 17. CDR3 length: 17 residues. CDR3 DNA sequence: TGTGCCAGTAACCCGGGACAGGATGCCTATTCCAATGAAAAACTGTTTTTT. Its translation is CASNPGQDAYSNEKLFF.

This clone has a single count. The chain employs TRBV27 and TRBJ2-5; no definite D call. The V gene lost 6 bases and the J gene lost 1 base, with 9 bases spanning the gap. This CDR3 spans 13 amino acids. CDR1 and CDR2 (germline): MNHEY, SMNVEV (reference sequence). Here the CDR3 DNA reads TGTGCCAGCAGCCCCTGGGCCCAAGAGACCCAGTACTTC. Its protein product is CASSPWAQETQYF.

The chain has TRBV6-1 and TRBJ2-1; 7 bases are a match to TRBD2. The CDR3 consists of 17 residues. Germline assignment: CDR1 MNHNS and CDR2 SASEGT. The V gene end was trimmed by 3 bases and the J gene end by 0 bases; junction bases not matched to a gene: 8. The CDR3 protein is CASSDPGGRASYNEQFF. CDR3 nucleotides: TGTGCCAGCAGTGACCCAGGAGGGAGGGCCTCCTACAATGAGCAGTTCTTC.

The V and J genes are TRBV6-1 and TRBJ1-1; D might be TRBD1 (5 bases). V shed 6 bases and J shed 1 base, with 9 bases lying between them. Germline V gene data show CDR1 as MNHNS and CDR2 as SASEGT. The CDR3 spans 13 residues. In nucleotides, the CDR3 is TGTGCCAGCAGAACACAGGAGAACACTGAAGCTTTCTTT. It codes for CASRTQENTEAFF.

The V and J genes are TRBV2 and TRBJ2-1, with a tentative D call TRBD1 (6 bases). The germline V gene has CDR1 SNHLY and CDR2 FYNNEI. V lost 11 bases to trimming and J lost 6 bases, with 29 bases between them. The CDR3 runs 17 residues. This chain's CDR3 is CACFPGQEVSLGNEQFF. CDR3 nucleotide sequence: TGTGCCTGTTTCCCGGGACAAGAGGTATCATTGGGCAATGAGCAGTTCTTC.

This rearrangement joins TRBV7-6 to TRBJ2-7; a possible D gene is TRBD1 (7 bases). V was shortened by 4 bases and J by 6 bases, with 16 bases between the two germline ends. Germline V gives CDR1 SGHVS, CDR2 FNYEAQ. This CDR3 region has 14 residues. The CDR3 DNA sequence: TGTGCCAGCAGCTCCCCTTCCCAGGGGGGCGAGCAGTACTTC. This gives the protein CASSSPSQGGEQYF.

The J gene is TRBJ2-3, the V gene TRBV7-9, with 7 bases that match TRBD1. CDR1 SEHNR and CDR2 FQNEAQ come from the germline V gene (reference sequence). The CDR3 has 15 residues. V gave up 5 bases and J gave up 4 bases; unmatched junction bases: 9. CDR3 in amino acids: CASSRFDRVADTQYF. CDR3 DNA sequence: TGTGCCAGCAGCCGATTCGACAGGGTTGCAGATACGCAGTATTTT.

The sample holds a few counts of this clone. The rearrangement links TRBV27 to TRBJ2-7; 14 nucleotides agree with TRBD2. Unmatched junction bases numbered 10, after V lost 5 bases and J lost 4 bases. This CDR3 is 17 amino acids long. The V gene's germline CDR1 is MNHEY and CDR2 SMNVEV (reference sequence). The CDR3 region has the DNA TGTGCCAGCAGTATAAAAGGGACTAGCGGGAGCTGGTACGAGCAGTACTTC. Translation: CASSIKGTSGSWYEQYF.

The chain couples TRBV9 to TRBJ2-3, with 8 positions matching TRBD1. The CDR3 contains 15 residues. Per the germline V gene, CDR1 is SGDLS and CDR2 is YYNGEE. Trimming removed 0 bases from V and 4 bases from J; junction bases left unmatched: 4. CDR3 sequence reads: CASSVEDRAPDTQYF. CDR3 nucleotide sequence: TGTGCCAGCAGCGTAGAGGACAGGGCCCCAGATACGCAGTATTTT. Variable domain in full (rest from reference TRBV9 and TRBJ2-3): DSGVTQTPKHLITATGQRVTLRCSPRSGDLSVYWYQQSLDQGLQFLIQYYNGEERAKGNILERFSAQQFPDLHSELNLSSLELGDSALYFCASSVEDRAPDTQYFGPGTRLTVL.

The chain has TRBV30 and TRBJ1-6; D is uncertain. Looked up from germline, CDR1 is GTSNPN and CDR2 is SVGIG (reference sequence). Trimming took 3 bases from V and 6 from J, leaving 12 bases between them. This CDR3 region has 14 residues. The CDR3 sequence is CAWRAREANSPLHF. CDR3 coding DNA: TGTGCCTGGAGGGCCCGGGAGGCTAATTCACCCCTCCACTTT.

V is TRBV4-1 and J is TRBJ1-5; 7 bases map to TRBD1. The V segment lost 4 bases and the J segment 0 bases; nucleotides outside the gene matches: 3. Germline CDR1 MGHRA, CDR2 YSYEKL. The CDR3 runs 15 residues. CDR3 sequence: CASSPGQHSNQPQHF. CDR3 nucleotide sequence: TGCGCCAGCAGCCCGGGACAGCATAGCAATCAGCCCCAGCATTTT.

The table lists this clone with a few counts. This chain uses TRBV28 with TRBJ1-2, with 10 bases fitting TRBD1. V lost 6 bases, J lost 4 bases, and 8 bases stayed unmatched. CDR3 length: 15 amino acids. The germline V gene has CDR1 MDHEN and CDR2 SYDVKM. This CDR3 is CASRPDRGQSYGYTF. CDR3 DNA: TGTGCCAGCAGACCCGACAGGGGGCAGTCCTATGGCTACACCTTC.

This sequence joins TRBV27 and TRBJ2-7; D uncertain. The V gene's germline CDR1 is MNHEY and CDR2 SMNVEV (reference sequence). V was pared by 2 bases and J by 1 base, with 12 bases between. The CDR3 is 15 amino acids. CDR3: CASSLKVGWSYEQYF. As DNA, the CDR3 is TGTGCCAGCAGTTTAAAAGTCGGATGGTCCTACGAGCAGTACTTC.

The J gene is TRBJ1-1, the V gene TRBV18; the D is unclear. The CDR3 consists of 11 residues. The V gene lost 6 bases and the J gene lost 2 bases, with 4 bases spanning the gap. The V gene's germline CDR1 is KGHSH and CDR2 LQKENI. CDR3 sequence: CASSRNTEAFF. In nucleotides, the CDR3 is TGTGCCAGCTCCCGAAACACTGAAGCTTTCTTT. Based on the CDR3 plus reference TRBV18 and TRBJ1-1, the full variable domain is NAGVMQNPRHLVRRRGQEARLRCSPMKGHSHVYWYRQLPEEGLKFMVYLQKENIIDESGMPKERFSAEFPKEGPSILRIQQVVRGDSAAYFCASSRNTEAFFGQGTRLTVV.

The chain employs TRBV5-4 and TRBJ2-5, with D possibly being TRBD2 (6 bases). Trimming shortened V by 7 bases and J by 1 base, and 11 bases separated the two germline ends. The germline V gene encodes CDR1 SGHNT and CDR2 YYREEE (reference sequence). There are 13 residues in the CDR3. This CDR3 is CASQPGLQETQYF. CDR3 sequence (DNA): TGTGCCAGCCAACCGGGACTCCAAGAGACCCAGTACTTC. Using reference TRBV5-4 and TRBJ2-5 for the parts outside the CDR3, the full variable domain is ETGVTQSPTHLIKTRGQQVTLRCSSQSGHNTVSWYQQALGQGPQFIFQYYREEENGRGNFPPRFSGLQFPNYSSELNVNALELDDSALYLCASQPGLQETQYFGPGTRLLVL.

The chain is built from TRBV29-1 and TRBJ2-1, with no clear D. This CDR3 is 12 amino acids long. Germline CDR1 SQVTM, CDR2 ANQGSEA. V shed 0 bases and J shed 3 bases, with 3 bases lying between them. CDR3 sequence (DNA): TGCAGCGTTGAAGATAACTACAATGAGCAGTTCTTC. Translation gives CSVEDNYNEQFF.

The chain links TRBV6-1 to TRBJ1-2; weak D call: TRBD1 (5 bases). V dropped 4 bases and J dropped 8 bases, with 14 bases sitting between them. The CDR3 is made up of 13 amino acids. Germline CDR1 is MNHNS and CDR2 is SASEGT. The CDR3 loop reads CASSVRVPGGYTF. The DNA for the CDR3 is TGTGCCAGCAGTGTCAGGGTCCCGGGCGGCTACACCTTC.

Only a few counts were recorded for this clone. The chain uses TRBV19 and TRBJ2-7, with D tentatively TRBD1 or TRBD2 (5 bases each). The germline CDR1 and CDR2 sequences are LNHDA and SQIVND (reference sequence). The CDR3 sequence is 16 residues long. The V and J ends lost 3 bases and 2 bases respectively, with 17 bases between them. The CDR3 DNA follows: TGTGCCAGTAGTATCCGAGGGGTGACCAAAGCCTACGAGCAGTACTTC. Its translation: CASSIRGVTKAYEQYF.

The chain is built from TRBV28 and TRBJ2-7; TRBD1 might be the D (5 bases). Germline V CDR1 and CDR2: MDHEN, SYDVKM. The V and J ends lost 4 bases and 4 bases respectively, with 14 bases between them. This CDR3 is 14 amino acids long. The CDR3 nucleotides are TGTGCCAGCAGTTATCTAATGGGGCTTTACGAGCAGTACTTC. Encoded protein: CASSYLMGLYEQYF.

The chain combines TRBV28 with TRBJ2-7; 8 bases match TRBD2. Germline loops: CDR1 MDHEN, CDR2 SYDVKM. With 7 bases clipped from V and 2 bases from J, the junction kept 10 bases outside the gene matches. The CDR3 runs 15 residues. The CDR3 region is CASKFSGRTAYEQYF. The CDR3 DNA reads TGTGCCAGCAAATTCAGCGGGAGAACGGCCTACGAGCAGTACTTC. The full variable domain, completed using reference TRBV28 and TRBJ2-7, is DVKVTQSSRYLVKRTGEKVFLECVQDMDHENMFWYRQDPGLGLRLIYFSYDVKMKEKGDIPEGYSVSREKKERFSLILESASTNQTSMYLCASKFSGRTAYEQYFGPGTRLTVT.

This chain links TRBV5-1 with TRBJ2-5, with D hard to call. This CDR3 is built from 14 residues. Looked up from germline, CDR1 is SGHRS and CDR2 is YFSETQ. Deletions cut 1 base from V and 5 bases from J, with 12 bases between. The CDR3 coding sequence is TGCGCCAGCAGCTTGATGGACGGCTCCGAGACCCAGTACTTC. Amino acid sequence: CASSLMDGSETQYF. The whole variable domain, remainder taken from reference TRBV5-1 and TRBJ2-5, is KAGVTQTPRYLIKTRGQQVTLSCSPISGHRSVSWYQQTPGQGLQFLFEYFSETQRNKGNFPGRFSGRQFSNSRSEMNVSTLELGDSALYLCASSLMDGSETQYFGPGTRLLVL.

The chain has TRBV11-3 and TRBJ2-1; 7 bases line up with TRBD1. Trimming cost V 4 bases and J 10 bases; bases outside gene matches: 7. The germline CDR1 and CDR2 sequences are SGHNT and YENEEA. The CDR3 extends over 13 amino acids. In DNA, the CDR3 is TGTGCCAGCAGCTCCGGACAGGCAAGGGAGCAGTTCTTC. It yields the protein CASSSGQAREQFF. Supplemented by reference TRBV11-3 and TRBJ2-1, the full variable domain reads EAGVVQSPRYKIIEKKQPVAFWCNPISGHNTLYWYLQNLGQGPELLIRYENEEAVDDSQLPKDRFSAERLKGVDSTLKIQPAELGDSAVYLCASSSGQAREQFFGPGTRLTVL.

The chain is built from TRBV6-1 and TRBJ2-3; 11 positions agree with TRBD2. From germline, CDR1 is MNHNS and CDR2 SASEGT. This CDR3 is 14 amino acids long. Unmatched junction bases numbered 1, after V lost 7 bases and J lost 1 base. As DNA, the CDR3 is TGTGCCAGCACGACTAGCGGGGGCACAGATACGCAGTATTTT. Encoded protein: CASTTSGGTDTQYF.

The CDR3 loop reads CASSLSRETYNEQFF. Written as DNA, the CDR3 is TGTGCCAGCAGTTTATCGCGGGAGACCTACAATGAGCAGTTCTTC. The chain has TRBV27 and TRBJ2-1; 7 bases fit TRBD2. V was pared by 0 bases and J by 2 bases, with 1 base of the junction left unmatched. The CDR3 spans 15 residues. Per germline, CDR1 MNHEY and CDR2 SMNVEV (reference sequence).

This clone has a handful of counts. The chain links TRBV7-2 to TRBJ2-1; TRBD1 agrees at 7 bases. The CDR3 extends over 14 amino acids. V gave up 5 bases and J gave up 6 bases; unmatched junction bases: 7. CDR1 SGHTA and CDR2 FQGNSA come from the germline V gene. Here the CDR3 DNA reads TGTGCCAGCAGCCCCGGGACAGAGCTCAATGAGCAGTTCTTC. This translates into CASSPGTELNEQFF.

The chain has TRBV7-2 and TRBJ2-5; 8 nucleotides agree with TRBD2. The V gene end was trimmed by 5 bases and the J gene end by 7 bases; junction bases not matched to a gene: 12. This CDR3 has 15 residues. CDR1 and CDR2 from the germline V gene are SGHTA and FQGNSA. CDR3 protein: CASSPGLAGVGTQYF. CDR3 nucleotide sequence: TGTGCCAGCAGCCCCGGACTAGCCGGGGTGGGGACCCAGTACTTC.